This TCR beta chain was captured by sequencing in a study of neurological immune-mediated disorders. Study details: In a group of roughly 34 multiple sclerosis patients, some 31 had the relapsing-remitting type and 3 had the secondary progressive type.

The CDR3 extends over 13 amino acids. Germline values: CDR1 DFQATT, CDR2 SNEGSKA (reference sequence). V lost 2 bases to trimming and J lost 4 bases; unmatched junction nucleotides: 2. This clonotype was seen ten or more times. TCRdb re-analysed the 5' RACE reads in MiXCR, keeping a single row per CDR3 protein. Of approximately 37,000 distinct CDR3 sequences in the sample, about 4.1% were seen once. The source of this sequence is a man aged 25 to 45 with multiple sclerosis. The rearrangement joins TRBV20-1 to TRBJ2-1, with TRBD2 matching 7 bases. The sample was PBMCs. CDR3 bases: TGCAGTGCTAGATGGCGGGGGTACAATGAGCAGTTCTTC. It translates to CSARWRGYNEQFF.